The clone carrying this TCR beta chain was recorded many times. What it binds is unknown. The sample originates from a study of neurological immune-mediated disorders. Study at large: The multiple sclerosis group of 34 included roughly 31 relapsing-remitting and 3 secondary progressive patients.

Study results and limitations: The study found the most TCR clonal expansion in HTLV-1-associated myelopathy and the least in multiple sclerosis, below healthy controls.

The CDR3 is 9 amino acids. Germline CDR1 reads SNHLY; CDR2 reads FYNNEI. V lost 8 bases to trimming and J lost 7 bases, with 5 bases between them. From the 5' RACE reads, TCRdb called clonotypes with MiXCR, one entry per CDR3 protein. The sample holds roughly 100,000 distinct CDR3 sequences; roughly 4% are singletons and the top ten take around 6%. The receptor was isolated from a woman aged 18-29 years with multiple sclerosis. The sample consisted of PBMCs. The chain joins TRBV2 to TRBJ1-1; D gene uncertain. The CDR3 DNA is TGTGCCAGCGGTATTGAAGCTTTCTTT. This gives the protein CASGIEAFF.